The rows below give T cell receptor beta chains drawn from one sample of a study of cytomegalovirus exposure and HLA in healthy donors. TCRdb's copy holds only in-frame clones and misses some; the assay was immunoSEQ multiplex PCR. The sample contains fewer than 150,000 clones, about 78% of which appear only once. The sample comprised PBMCs. These TCRs come from a male donor in good health and CMV-seronegative. Both conserved end residues are trimmed from each CDR3. The size field is filled for only some rows; it gives once, few, many or a size class.

few	TRBV6-5	TRBJ1-4	ASSLPGTGGKLF
NA	TRBV9	TRBJ1-3	ASSSPQGQDDLSGNTIY
NA	TRBV5-1	TRBJ2-7	ASSLAPLAGYSYEQY
NA	TRBV30	TRBJ1-6	AWSVPRGANSPLH
NA	TRBV5-1	TRBJ1-1	ASSNGQAPNTEAF
NA	TRBV5-1	TRBJ1-2	ASSLVSGGFYGYT
NA	TRBV2	TRBJ2-5	ASSEGYTRALVQGKQETQY
NA	TRBV5-1	TRBJ1-1	ASSLVPRNTEAF
NA	TRBV6-5	NA	ASSYRAGVEQY
NA	TRBV9	TRBJ1-1	ASSTQGANTEAF
NA	TRBV15	TRBJ2-7	ATSQPQAGLYEQY
NA	TRBV7-6	TRBJ1-1	ASSLNRGSNTEAF
NA	TRBV6-5	TRBJ2-7	ASSYAPGQGAYEQY
NA	TRBV6-1	TRBJ2-5	ATQGSTGTQY
NA	TRBV11-2	TRBJ1-1	ASSFVQGNTEAF
NA	TRBV2	TRBJ1-5	ASSEAPGVPNQPQH
NA	TRBV5-4	TRBJ1-3	ASSLELGGTIY
NA	TRBV6-5	TRBJ1-2	ASRRDETDTYGYT
NA	TRBV30	TRBJ1-1	AWSVRQWGQLNTEAF
few	TRBV6-6	TRBJ1-4	ASSYGGRPYEKLF
NA	TRBV19	TRBJ1-1	ASLTGGTEAF
NA	TRBV29-1	TRBJ1-4	SVRQANEKLF
NA	TRBV27	TRBJ2-1	ASSTWRRDNNEQF
NA	TRBV18	TRBJ2-7	ASSPGTQASYEQY
NA	TRBV14	TRBJ2-3	ASSPYSGTWADTQY
once	TRBV7-8	TRBJ1-5	ASSYRQGGRSNQPQH
NA	TRBV19	TRBJ1-1	ASSIRTGATEAF
once	TRBV13	TRBJ2-2	ASSLGHTSGELF
NA	TRBV7-2	TRBJ2-5	ASSLEVSGGTQY
NA	TRBV6-6	TRBJ2-6	ASSITGAGANVLT
NA	TRBV4-2	TRBJ2-7	ASSQNPPSSSYEQY
NA	TRBV5-1	TRBJ1-1	ASSRSGPDNEAF
NA	TRBV7-9	TRBJ2-7	ASSLRATRTGDSYEQY
NA	TRBV5-1	TRBJ1-5	ASSLEGTGGQPQH
NA	TRBV7-2	TRBJ1-5	ASSLLGQPQH
few	TRBV7-9	TRBJ1-3	ASSTRTGLKDTIY
NA	TRBV5-1	TRBJ1-2	ASSLNTGHNYGYP
NA	TRBV5-1	TRBJ2-1	ASRRGNEQF
NA	TRBV27	TRBJ2-7	ASGGQRTYEQY
NA	TRBV11-1	TRBJ1-1	ASSLSNTEAF
NA	TRBV5-4	TRBJ2-3	ASSLSSLAGGTDTQY
once	TRBV19	TRBJ1-2	ASSATGSSGYT